The 3 T cell receptor beta chains below all came from one sample that was sequenced in a study of tumor-infiltrating lymphocytes in primary liver carcinoma. Germline DNA was also extracted, while the blood RNA originated from unsorted whole blood. Starting from 500 ng of total RNA, TCR beta cDNA was produced with a primer in the constant region. Libraries covering TCR beta were generated through three nested multiplex PCR rounds (using a slightly modified ARM-PCR). The two initial PCR rounds, around 11 cycles each, used TRBV1-TRBV30 forward and C-beta reverse primers. Via MiXCR, TCRdb re-called the multiplex PCR reads, giving one row per CDR3 protein. The sample comprises a few hundred thousand distinct CDR3 sequences, about three fifths of which are singletons, and about 18% rests with the top ten. The sample consisted of peripheral blood. The receptors stem from a woman in her twenties or thirties with primary liver carcinoma and hepatitis B virus infection.

This chain joins TRBV29-1 and TRBJ1-1; D gene uncertain. CDR3 length: 11 amino acids. With 3 bases removed from V and 10 bases from J, the gap between germline ends came to 12 bases. Per germline, CDR1 SQVTM and CDR2 ANQGSEA. In DNA form, the CDR3 reads TGCAGCGTTGACCATAGCCCCGGAGCTTTCTTT. Protein sequence: CSVDHSPGAFF.

This clonotype was counted a few times. This chain links TRBV5-1 with TRBJ1-1; the D gene is possibly TRBD1 (5 bases). The ends were cut back, 3 bases at V and 0 bases at J, with 9 bases in the middle. This CDR3 is 14 amino acids long. Germline V lookup: CDR1 SGHRS, CDR2 YFSETQ. The CDR3 sequence is CASSSGYMNTEAFF. CDR3 bases: TGCGCCAGCAGCTCAGGGTATATGAACACTGAAGCTTTCTTT. Looking up the rest from reference TRBV5-1 and TRBJ1-1 gives the full variable domain: KAGVTQTPRYLIKTRGQQVTLSCSPISGHRSVSWYQQTPGQGLQFLFEYFSETQRNKGNFPGRFSGRQFSNSRSEMNVSTLELGDSALYLCASSSGYMNTEAFFGQGTRLTVV.

The chain recombines TRBV4-3 with TRBJ1-2; D is unresolved. The CDR3 extends over 14 amino acids. The ends were cut back, 10 bases at V and 7 bases at J, with 22 bases in the middle. Germline values: CDR1 LGHNA, CDR2 YSLEER. CDR3 in DNA: TGCGCCATAAGCCAAGTGATCGGAGTTTCTGGCTACACCTTC. Translated, it gives CAISQVIGVSGYTF.